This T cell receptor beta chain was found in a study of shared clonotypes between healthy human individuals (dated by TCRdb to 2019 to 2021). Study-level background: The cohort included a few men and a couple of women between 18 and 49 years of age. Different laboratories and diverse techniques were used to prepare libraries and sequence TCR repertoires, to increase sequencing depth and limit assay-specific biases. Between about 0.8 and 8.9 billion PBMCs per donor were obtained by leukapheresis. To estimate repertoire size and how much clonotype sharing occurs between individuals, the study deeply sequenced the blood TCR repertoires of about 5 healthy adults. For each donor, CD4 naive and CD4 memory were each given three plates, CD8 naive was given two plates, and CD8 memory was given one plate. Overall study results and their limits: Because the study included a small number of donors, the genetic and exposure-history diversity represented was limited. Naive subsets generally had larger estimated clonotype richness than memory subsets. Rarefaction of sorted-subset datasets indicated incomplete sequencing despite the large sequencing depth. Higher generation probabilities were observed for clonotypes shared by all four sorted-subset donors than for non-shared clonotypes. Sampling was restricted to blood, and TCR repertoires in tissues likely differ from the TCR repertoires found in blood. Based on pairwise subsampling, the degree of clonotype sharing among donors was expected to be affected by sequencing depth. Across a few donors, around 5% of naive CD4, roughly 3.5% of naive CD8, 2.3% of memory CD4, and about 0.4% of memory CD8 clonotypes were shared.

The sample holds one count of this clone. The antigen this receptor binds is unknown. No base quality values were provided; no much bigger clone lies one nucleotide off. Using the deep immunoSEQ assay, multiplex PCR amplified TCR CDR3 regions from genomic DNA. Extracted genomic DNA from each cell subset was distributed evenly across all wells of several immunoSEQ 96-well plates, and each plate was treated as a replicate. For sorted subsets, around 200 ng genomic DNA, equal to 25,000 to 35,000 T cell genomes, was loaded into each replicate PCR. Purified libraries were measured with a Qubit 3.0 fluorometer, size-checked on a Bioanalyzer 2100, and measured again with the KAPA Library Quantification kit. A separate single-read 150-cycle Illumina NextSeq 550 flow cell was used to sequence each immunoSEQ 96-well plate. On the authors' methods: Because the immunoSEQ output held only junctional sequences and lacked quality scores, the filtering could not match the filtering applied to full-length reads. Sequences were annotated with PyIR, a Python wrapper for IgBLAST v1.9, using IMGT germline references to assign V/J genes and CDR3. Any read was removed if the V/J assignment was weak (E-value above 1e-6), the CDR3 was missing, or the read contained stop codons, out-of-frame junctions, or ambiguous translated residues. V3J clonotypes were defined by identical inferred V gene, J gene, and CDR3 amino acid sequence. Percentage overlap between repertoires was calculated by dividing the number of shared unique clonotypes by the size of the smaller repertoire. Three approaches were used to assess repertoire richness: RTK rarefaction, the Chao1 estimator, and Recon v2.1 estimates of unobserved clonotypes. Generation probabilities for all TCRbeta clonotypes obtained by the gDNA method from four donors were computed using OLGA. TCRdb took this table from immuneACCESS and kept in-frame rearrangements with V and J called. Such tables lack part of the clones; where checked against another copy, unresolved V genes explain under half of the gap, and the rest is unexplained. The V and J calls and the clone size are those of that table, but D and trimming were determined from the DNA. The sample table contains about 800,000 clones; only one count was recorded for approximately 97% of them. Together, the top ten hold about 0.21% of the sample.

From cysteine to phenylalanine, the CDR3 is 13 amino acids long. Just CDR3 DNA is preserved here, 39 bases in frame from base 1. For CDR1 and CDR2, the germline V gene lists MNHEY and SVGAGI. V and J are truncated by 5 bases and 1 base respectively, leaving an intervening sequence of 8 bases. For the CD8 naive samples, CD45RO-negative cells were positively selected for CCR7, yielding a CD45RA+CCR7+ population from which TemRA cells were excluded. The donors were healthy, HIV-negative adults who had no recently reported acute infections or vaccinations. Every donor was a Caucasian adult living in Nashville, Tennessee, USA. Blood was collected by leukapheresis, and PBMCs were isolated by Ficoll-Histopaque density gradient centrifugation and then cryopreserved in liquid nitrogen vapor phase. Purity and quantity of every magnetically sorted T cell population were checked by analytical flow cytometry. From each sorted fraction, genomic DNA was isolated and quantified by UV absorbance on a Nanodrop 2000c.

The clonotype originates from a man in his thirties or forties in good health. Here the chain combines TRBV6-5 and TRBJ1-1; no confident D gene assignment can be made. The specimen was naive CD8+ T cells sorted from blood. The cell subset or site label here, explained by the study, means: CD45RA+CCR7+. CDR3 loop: CASSPLGNTEAFF. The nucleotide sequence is TGTGCCAGCAGTCCATTGGGGAACACTGAAGCTTTCTTT.